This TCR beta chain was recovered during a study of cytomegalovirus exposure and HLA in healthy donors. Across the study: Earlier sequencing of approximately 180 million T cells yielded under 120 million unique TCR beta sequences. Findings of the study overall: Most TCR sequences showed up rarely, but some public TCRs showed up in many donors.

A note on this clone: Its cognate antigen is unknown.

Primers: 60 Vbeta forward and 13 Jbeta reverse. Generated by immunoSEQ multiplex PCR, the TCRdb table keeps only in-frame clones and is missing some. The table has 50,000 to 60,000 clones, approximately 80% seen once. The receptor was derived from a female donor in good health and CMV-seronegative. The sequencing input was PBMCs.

CDR3 bases: TGTGCCAGCAGCTTAGAGCAGGGCCTTGGCTATGGCTACACCTTC. Its translation is CASSLEQGLGYGYTF. The rearrangement links TRBV7-9 to TRBJ1-2; D perhaps matches TRBD1 (5 bases). This CDR3 region has 15 residues. V lost 1 base, J lost 4 bases, and 13 bases lay in between. Germline V gene lookup returns CDR1 SEHNR and CDR2 FQNEAQ (reference sequence). Full variable domain (remainder filled in from reference TRBV7-9 and TRBJ1-2): DTGVSQNPRHKITKRGQNVTFRCDPISEHNRLYWYRQTLGQGPEFLTYFQNEAQLEKSRLLSDRFSAERPKGSFSTLEIQRTEQGDSAMYLCASSLEQGLGYGYTFGSGTRLTVV.